Listed below are T cell receptor beta chains from one sample, sequenced in a study of type 1 regulatory T cells. Their antigen targets remain unknown. Each CDR3 protein is one row after TCRdb ran MiXCR on the reads. The sample shows 40,000 to 50,000 distinct CDR3 sequences, 12% of them seen only once. The source material was cultured non-Tr1 T cells, either the whole culture or a sorted T cell fraction (not recorded which). The receptors were gathered from a human donor in good health. The CDR3 runs from the conserved cysteine through the conserved F or W. Each record gives: J gene, clone size, D gene, V gene, CDR3 protein, CDR3 DNA. D genes are given only for firm matches. A clone size is listed for some rows: how often the clone was seen (once, few, many), or a class if it is expanded.

>TRBJ2-5|NA|NA|TRBV7-2
CASSLELSGVATQYF
TGTGCCAGCAGCTTAGAGCTGTCGGGAGTGGCGACCCAGTACTTC
>TRBJ2-1|many|TRBD2|TRBV24-1
CATSETSGRSNEQFF
TGTGCCACCAGTGAAACTAGCGGGAGGTCCAATGAGCAGTTCTTC
>TRBJ2-3|few|NA|TRBV7-2
CASSTRRTDTQYF
TGTGCCAGCAGCACCCGACGGACAGATACGCAGTATTTT
>TRBJ2-2|many|TRBD2|TRBV5-1
CASSLVAGGAVGTGELFF
TGCGCCAGCAGCTTGGTAGCGGGAGGAGCAGTCGGGACCGGGGAGCTGTTTTTT
>TRBJ2-5|NA|NA|TRBV6-1
CAGQTVPPETQYF
TGTGCCGGTCAGACAGTCCCTCCAGAGACCCAGTACTTC
>TRBJ2-5|many|NA|TRBV28
CASSLTDRGSKETQYF
TGTGCCAGCAGTTTAACCGATCGGGGCAGCAAAGAGACCCAGTACTTC
>TRBJ2-1|NA|TRBD2|TRBV14
CASSQRTSVADTQFF
TGTGCCAGCAGCCAAAGGACTAGTGTGGCAGATACGCAGTTCTTC
>TRBJ2-3|few|TRBD2|TRBV27
CASSSQASGRPGDTQYF
TGTGCCAGCAGTTCCCAGGCTAGCGGGAGGCCGGGAGATACGCAGTATTTT
>TRBJ2-3|NA|NA|TRBV7-3
CASSSYSGLTDTQYF
TGTGCCAGCAGCTCTTATAGCGGTCTCACAGATACGCAGTATTTT
>TRBJ2-2|NA|TRBD1|TRBV2
CASSVGTANTGELFF
TGTGCCAGCAGTGTTGGGACAGCGAACACCGGGGAGCTGTTTTTT
>TRBJ2-5|many|NA|TRBV29-1
CSVGAGSGIGETQYF
TGCAGCGTTGGCGCGGGAAGTGGTATCGGGGAGACCCAGTACTTC
>TRBJ2-7|many|TRBD1|TRBV6-6
CASSRRQGGAEQYF
TGTGCCAGCAGTCGAAGACAGGGGGGTGCCGAGCAGTACTTC
>TRBJ1-1|NA|TRBD1|TRBV6-5
CASGGQGESTEAFF
TGTGCCAGCGGAGGACAGGGGGAAAGCACTGAAGCTTTCTTT
>TRBJ1-2|many|TRBD1|TRBV27
CASRRQGGYGYTF
TGTGCCAGCAGACGACAGGGGGGCTATGGCTACACCTTC